The 6 T cell receptor beta chains presented below share a single source sample, sequenced in a study of T cells after yellow fever vaccination. TCRdb called the 5' RACE reads again in MiXCR, with one record for every CDR3 protein. This sample carries approximately 550,000 distinct CDR3 sequences, 15% to 20% of them seen once, and the ten largest clones take 13% to 15%. Sequenced here: PBMCs, sampled 15 days after the yellow fever booster vaccination. The origin of the receptors is a man between 25 and 39 years old who received the YFV17D yellow fever vaccine.

Only a few counts were recorded for this clonotype. The chain joins TRBV12-3 or TRBV12-4 to TRBJ2-2, with 8 bases fitting TRBD1. The CDR3 has 14 residues. V shed 4 bases and J 3 bases; nucleotides not matched to a gene: 1. The CDR3 region is CASSSGGHTGELFF. The DNA for the CDR3 is TGTGCCAGCAGTTCAGGGGGCCACACCGGGGAGCTGTTTTTT.

This clonotype was recorded many times. This chain uses TRBV5-1 with TRBJ2-5; D is unresolved. Germline loops: CDR1 SGHRS, CDR2 YFSETQ. The CDR3 is made up of 15 amino acids. The V and J ends lost 4 bases and 2 bases respectively, with 15 bases between them. The CDR3 here is CASSRDKPIQETQYF. DNA for the CDR3: TGCGCCAGCAGCCGAGATAAGCCGATTCAAGAGACCCAGTACTTC.

The CDR3 DNA reads TGTGCCAGCAGTGATGGAACAGGGGTTCATGGCGAGCAGTACTTC. Translated, it gives CASSDGTGVHGEQYF. This chain connects TRBV2 to TRBJ2-7, with 7 bases matching TRBD1. Germline lookup yields CDR1 SNHLY and CDR2 FYNNEI. Unmatched junction bases numbered 11, after V lost 3 bases and J lost 6 bases. The CDR3 is made up of 15 amino acids.

The CDR3 bases are TGCGCCAGCAGCTTGATCCGGGTAGGAGAGCAGTACTTC. Encoded protein: CASSLIRVGEQYF. The chain links TRBV5-1 to TRBJ2-7; D ambiguous. The CDR3 consists of 13 residues. V was cut by 1 base and J by 7 bases, with 12 bases left in between. Per the germline V gene, CDR1 is SGHRS and CDR2 is YFSETQ.

Points on this clonotype: One end of the junction varies from germline; a read error may be responsible. CDR3 in DNA: TGTGCCAGCAGCCCTCACCCGAGCGTCGGGGAGCTGGTTTTT. It yields the protein CASSPHPSVGELVF. V gene TRBV9 combines with J gene TRBJ2-2; D may be TRBD2 (5 bases). The CDR3 sequence is 14 residues long. Germline V CDR1 and CDR2: SGDLS, YYNGEE. Drawing the rest from reference TRBV9 and TRBJ2-2, the complete variable domain is DSGVTQTPKHLITATGQRVTLRCSPRSGDLSVYWYQQSLDQGLQFLIQYYNGEERAKGNILERFSAQQFPDLHSELNLSSLELGDSALYFCASSPHPSVGELVFGEGSRLTVL.

The V call is TRBV5-6, the J call TRBJ2-5; 9 positions agree with TRBD1. The trim removed 4 bases at V and 7 bases at J, leaving 11 bases unmatched. The CDR3 is made up of 15 amino acids. Germline-derived CDR1 and CDR2 are SGHDT and YYEEEE. The CDR3 coding sequence is TGTGCCAGCAGCCCGCCCAACAGGGGGCTTGGGACCCAGTACTTC. This gives the protein CASSPPNRGLGTQYF.